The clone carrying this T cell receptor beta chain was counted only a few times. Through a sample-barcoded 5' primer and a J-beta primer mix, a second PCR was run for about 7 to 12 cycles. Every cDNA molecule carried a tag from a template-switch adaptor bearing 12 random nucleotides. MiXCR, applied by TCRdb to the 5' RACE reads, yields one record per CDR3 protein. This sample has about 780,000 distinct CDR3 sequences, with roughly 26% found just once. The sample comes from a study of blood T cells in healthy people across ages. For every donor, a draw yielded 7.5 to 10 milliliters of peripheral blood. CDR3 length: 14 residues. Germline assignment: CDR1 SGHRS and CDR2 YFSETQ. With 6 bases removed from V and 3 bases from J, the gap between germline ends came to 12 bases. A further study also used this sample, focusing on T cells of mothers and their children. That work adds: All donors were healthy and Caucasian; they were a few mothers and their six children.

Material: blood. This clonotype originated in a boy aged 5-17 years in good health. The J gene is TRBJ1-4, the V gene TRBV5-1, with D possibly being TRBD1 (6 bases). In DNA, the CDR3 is TGCGCCAGCACCACGGACAGACCTAATGAAAAACTGTTTTTT. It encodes CASTTDRPNEKLFF.